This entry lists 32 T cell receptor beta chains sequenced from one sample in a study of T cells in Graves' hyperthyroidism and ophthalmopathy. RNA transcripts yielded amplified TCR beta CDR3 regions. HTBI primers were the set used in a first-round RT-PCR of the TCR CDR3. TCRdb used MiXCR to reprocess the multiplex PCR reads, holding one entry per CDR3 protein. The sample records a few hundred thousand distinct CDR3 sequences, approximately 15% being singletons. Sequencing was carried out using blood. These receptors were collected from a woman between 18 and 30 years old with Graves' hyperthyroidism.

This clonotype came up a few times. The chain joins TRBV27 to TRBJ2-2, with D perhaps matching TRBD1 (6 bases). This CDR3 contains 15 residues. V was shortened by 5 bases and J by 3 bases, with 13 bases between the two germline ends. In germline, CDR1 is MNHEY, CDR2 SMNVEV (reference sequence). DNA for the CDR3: TGTGCCAGCAGTCCCCGGGACATATACACCGGGGAGCTGTTTTTT. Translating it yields CASSPRDIYTGELFF.

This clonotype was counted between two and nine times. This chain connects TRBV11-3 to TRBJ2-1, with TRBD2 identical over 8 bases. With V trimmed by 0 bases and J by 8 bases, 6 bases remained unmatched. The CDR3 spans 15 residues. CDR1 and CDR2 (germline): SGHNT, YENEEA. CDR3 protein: CASSLESGSLDEQFF. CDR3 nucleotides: TGTGCCAGCAGCTTAGAGAGCGGGAGTCTCGATGAGCAGTTCTTC.

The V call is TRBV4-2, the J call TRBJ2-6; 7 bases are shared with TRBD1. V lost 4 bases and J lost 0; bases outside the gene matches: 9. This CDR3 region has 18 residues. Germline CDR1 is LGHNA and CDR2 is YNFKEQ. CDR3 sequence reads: CASSRTTGMGSGANVLTF. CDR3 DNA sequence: TGTGCCAGCAGCCGAACGACAGGGATGGGCTCTGGGGCCAACGTCCTGACTTTC.

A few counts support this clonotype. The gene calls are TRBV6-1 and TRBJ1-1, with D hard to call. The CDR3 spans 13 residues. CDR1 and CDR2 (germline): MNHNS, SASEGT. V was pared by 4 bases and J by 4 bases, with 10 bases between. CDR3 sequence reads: CASSAGRSTEAFF. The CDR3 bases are TGTGCCAGCAGTGCTGGACGGAGCACTGAAGCTTTCTTT.

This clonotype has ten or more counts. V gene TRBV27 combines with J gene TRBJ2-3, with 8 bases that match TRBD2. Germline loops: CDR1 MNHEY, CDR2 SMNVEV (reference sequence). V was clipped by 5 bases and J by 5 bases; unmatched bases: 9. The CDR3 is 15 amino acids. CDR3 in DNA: TGTGCCAGCAGTCGAAGCGGGAGATGGGGAGATACGCAGTATTTT. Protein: CASSRSGRWGDTQYF.

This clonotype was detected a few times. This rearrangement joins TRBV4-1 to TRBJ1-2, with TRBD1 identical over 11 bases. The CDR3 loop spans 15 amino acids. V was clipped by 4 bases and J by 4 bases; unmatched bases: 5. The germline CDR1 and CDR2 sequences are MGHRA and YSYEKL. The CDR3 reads CASSPRTGGAYGYTF. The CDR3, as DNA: TGCGCCAGCAGCCCGCGGACAGGGGGCGCCTATGGCTACACCTTC.

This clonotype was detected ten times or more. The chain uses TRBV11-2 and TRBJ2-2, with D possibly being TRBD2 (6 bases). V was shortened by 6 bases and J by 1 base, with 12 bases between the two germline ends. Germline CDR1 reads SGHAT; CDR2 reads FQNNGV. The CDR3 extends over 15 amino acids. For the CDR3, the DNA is TGTGCCAGCAGGGGGGGTAGCGGGAACACCGGGGAGCTGTTTTTT. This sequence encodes CASRGGSGNTGELFF.

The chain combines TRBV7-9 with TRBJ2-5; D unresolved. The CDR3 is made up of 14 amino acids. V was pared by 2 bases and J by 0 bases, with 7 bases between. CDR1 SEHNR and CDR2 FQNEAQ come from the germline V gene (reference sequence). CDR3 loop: CASSLTTDQETQYF. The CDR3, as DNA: TGTGCCAGCAGCTTAACCACAGACCAAGAGACCCAGTACTTC.

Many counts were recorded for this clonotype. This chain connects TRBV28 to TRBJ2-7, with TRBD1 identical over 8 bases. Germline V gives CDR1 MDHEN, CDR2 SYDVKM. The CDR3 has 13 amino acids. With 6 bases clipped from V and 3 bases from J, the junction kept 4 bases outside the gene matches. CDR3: CASSPGGRYEQYF. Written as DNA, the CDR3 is TGTGCCAGCAGCCCAGGGGGCCGCTACGAGCAGTACTTC.

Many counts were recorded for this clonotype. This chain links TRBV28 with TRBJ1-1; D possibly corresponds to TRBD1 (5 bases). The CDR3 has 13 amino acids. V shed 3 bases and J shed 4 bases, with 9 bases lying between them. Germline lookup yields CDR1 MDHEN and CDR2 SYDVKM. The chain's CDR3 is CASSFRGITEAFF. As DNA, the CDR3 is TGTGCCAGCAGTTTTCGGGGGATCACTGAAGCTTTCTTT.

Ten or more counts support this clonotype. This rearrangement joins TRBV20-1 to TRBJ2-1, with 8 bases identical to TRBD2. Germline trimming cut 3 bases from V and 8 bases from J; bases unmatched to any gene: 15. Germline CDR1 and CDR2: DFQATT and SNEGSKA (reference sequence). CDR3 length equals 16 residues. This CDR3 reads CSARGVGLAGRHEQFF. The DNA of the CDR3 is TGCAGTGCTAGGGGGGTGGGCCTAGCGGGCCGCCATGAGCAGTTCTTC.

The CDR3 here is CASSDDISGANVLTF. CDR3 sequence (DNA): TGTGCCAGCAGCGATGACATCTCTGGGGCCAACGTCCTGACTTTC. The chain uses TRBV11-2 and TRBJ2-6, with D hard to call. Germline-derived CDR1 and CDR2 are SGHAT and FQNNGV. This CDR3 contains 15 residues. Between the trimmed V and J ends, which lost 5 bases and 0 bases, there was a span of 8 bases. Full variable domain (outside the CDR3, taken from reference TRBV11-2 and TRBJ2-6): EAGVAQSPRYKIIEKRQSVAFWCNPISGHATLYWYQQILGQGPKLLIQFQNNGVVDDSQLPKDRFSAERLKGVDSTLKIQPAKLEDSAVYLCASSDDISGANVLTFGAGSRLTVL.

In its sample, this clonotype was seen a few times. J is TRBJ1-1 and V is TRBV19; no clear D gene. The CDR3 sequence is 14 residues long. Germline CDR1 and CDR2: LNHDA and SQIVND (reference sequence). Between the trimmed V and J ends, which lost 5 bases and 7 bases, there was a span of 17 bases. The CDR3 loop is CASSFGSGDFEAFF. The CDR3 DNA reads TGTGCCAGTAGTTTCGGGTCCGGAGACTTTGAAGCTTTCTTT.

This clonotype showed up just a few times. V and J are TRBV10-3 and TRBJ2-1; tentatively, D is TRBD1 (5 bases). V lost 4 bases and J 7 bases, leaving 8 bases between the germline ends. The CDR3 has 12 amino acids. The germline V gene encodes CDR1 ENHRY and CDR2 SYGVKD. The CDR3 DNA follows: TGTGCCATCAGTGCCCACAGGAATGAGCAGTTCTTC. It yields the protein CAISAHRNEQFF.

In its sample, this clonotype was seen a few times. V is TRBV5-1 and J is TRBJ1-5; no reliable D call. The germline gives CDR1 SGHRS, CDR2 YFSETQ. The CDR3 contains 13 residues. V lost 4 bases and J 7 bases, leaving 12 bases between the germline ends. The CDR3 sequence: CASSVALGQPQHF. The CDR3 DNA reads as TGCGCCAGCAGCGTGGCGTTGGGACAGCCCCAGCATTTT.

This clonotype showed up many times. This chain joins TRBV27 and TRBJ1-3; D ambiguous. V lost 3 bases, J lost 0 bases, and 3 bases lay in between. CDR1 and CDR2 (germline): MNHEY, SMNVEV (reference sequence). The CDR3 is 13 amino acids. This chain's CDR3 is CASSLTSGNTIYF. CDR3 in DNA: TGTGCCAGCAGTTTGACCTCTGGAAACACCATATATTTT.

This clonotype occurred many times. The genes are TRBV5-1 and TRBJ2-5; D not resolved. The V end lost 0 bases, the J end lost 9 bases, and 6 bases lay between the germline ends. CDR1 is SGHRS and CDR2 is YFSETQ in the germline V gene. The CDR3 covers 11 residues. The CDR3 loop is CASSLGGPQYF. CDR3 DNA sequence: TGCGCCAGCAGCTTGGGTGGGCCCCAGTACTTC.

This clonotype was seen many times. CDR3 DNA: TGTGCCAGCAGTTTACTACCGCCGACAGCGAACACTGAAGCTTTCTTT. Translation gives CASSLLPPTANTEAFF. J is TRBJ1-1 and V is TRBV27, with D possibly being TRBD1 (5 bases). From germline, CDR1 is MNHEY and CDR2 SMNVEV (reference sequence). V was trimmed by 2 bases and J by 1 base, leaving 14 bases between them. The CDR3 covers 16 residues.

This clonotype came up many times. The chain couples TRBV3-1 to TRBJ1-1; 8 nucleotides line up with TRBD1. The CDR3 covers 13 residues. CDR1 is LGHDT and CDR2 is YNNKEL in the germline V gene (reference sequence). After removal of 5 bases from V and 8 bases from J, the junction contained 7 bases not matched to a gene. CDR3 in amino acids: CASSFPGGAEAFF. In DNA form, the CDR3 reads TGTGCCAGCAGCTTCCCAGGGGGCGCCGAAGCTTTCTTT. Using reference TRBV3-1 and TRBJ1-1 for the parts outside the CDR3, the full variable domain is DTAVSQTPKYLVTQMGNDKSIKCEQNLGHDTMYWYKQDSKKFLKIMFSYNNKELIINETVPNRFSPKSPDKAHLNLHINSLELGDSAVYFCASSFPGGAEAFFGQGTRLTVV.

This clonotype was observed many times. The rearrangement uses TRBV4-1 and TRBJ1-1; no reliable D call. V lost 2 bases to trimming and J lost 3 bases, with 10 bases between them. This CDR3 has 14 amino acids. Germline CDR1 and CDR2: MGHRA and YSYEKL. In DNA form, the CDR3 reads TGCGCCAGCAGCCAAATGACGCCGGACACTGAAGCTTTCTTT. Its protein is CASSQMTPDTEAFF.

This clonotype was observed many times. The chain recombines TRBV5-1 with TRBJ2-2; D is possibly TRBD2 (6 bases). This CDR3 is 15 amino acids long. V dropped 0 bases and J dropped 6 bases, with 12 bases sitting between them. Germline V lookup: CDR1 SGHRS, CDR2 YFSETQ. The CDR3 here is CASSLGHSGAGELFF. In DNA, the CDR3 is TGCGCCAGCAGCTTGGGACACTCGGGGGCCGGGGAGCTGTTTTTT.

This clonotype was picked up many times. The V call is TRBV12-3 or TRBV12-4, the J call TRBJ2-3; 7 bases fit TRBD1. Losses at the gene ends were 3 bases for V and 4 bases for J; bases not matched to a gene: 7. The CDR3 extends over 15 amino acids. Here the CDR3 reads CASSFLQGSPDTQYF. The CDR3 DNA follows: TGTGCCAGCAGTTTCCTACAGGGGAGCCCAGATACGCAGTATTTT.

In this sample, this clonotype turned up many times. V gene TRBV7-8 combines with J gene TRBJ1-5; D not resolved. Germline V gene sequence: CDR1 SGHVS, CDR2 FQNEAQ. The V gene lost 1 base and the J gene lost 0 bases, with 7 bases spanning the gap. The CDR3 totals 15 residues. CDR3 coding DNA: TGTGCCAGCAGCTTAGGGGCGAATAGCAATCAGCCCCAGCATTTT. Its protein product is CASSLGANSNQPQHF. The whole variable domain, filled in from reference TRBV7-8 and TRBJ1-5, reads GAGVSQSPRYKVAKRGQDVALRCDPISGHVSLFWYQQALGQGPEFLTYFQNEAQLDKSGLPSDRFFAERPEGSVSTLKIQRTQQEDSAVYLCASSLGANSNQPQHFGDGTRLSIL.

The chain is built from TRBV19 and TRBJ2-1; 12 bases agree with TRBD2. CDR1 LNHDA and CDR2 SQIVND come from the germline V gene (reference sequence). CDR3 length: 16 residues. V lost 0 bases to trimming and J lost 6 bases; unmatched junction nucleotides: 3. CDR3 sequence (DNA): TGTGCCAGTAGTATAGAGGGGACTAGCGGGTTCAATGAGCAGTTCTTC. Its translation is CASSIEGTSGFNEQFF.

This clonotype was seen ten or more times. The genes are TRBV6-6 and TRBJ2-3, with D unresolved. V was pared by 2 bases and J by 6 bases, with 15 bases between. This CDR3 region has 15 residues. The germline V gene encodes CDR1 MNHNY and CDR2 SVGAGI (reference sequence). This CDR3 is CASSYTRATRDTQYF. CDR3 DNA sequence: TGTGCCAGCAGTTACACCCGGGCCACCAGGGATACGCAGTATTTT.

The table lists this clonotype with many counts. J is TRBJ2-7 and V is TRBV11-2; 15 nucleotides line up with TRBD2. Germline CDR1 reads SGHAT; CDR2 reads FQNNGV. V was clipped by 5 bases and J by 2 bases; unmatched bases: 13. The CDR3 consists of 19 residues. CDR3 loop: CASSIARGTSGRWTYEQYF. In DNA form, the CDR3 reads TGTGCCAGCAGCATCGCTCGTGGGACTAGCGGGAGGTGGACCTACGAGCAGTACTTC.

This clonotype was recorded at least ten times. The chain's CDR3 is CASSPRQQYQETQYF. The CDR3 DNA follows: TGTGCCAGCTCACCTCGCCAACAGTACCAAGAGACCCAGTACTTC. The V gene is TRBV18, the J gene TRBJ2-5; D call uncertain. Trimming pared 3 bases from V and 0 bases from J, leaving 11 bases between. Looked up from germline, CDR1 is KGHSH and CDR2 is LQKENI. The CDR3 totals 15 residues.

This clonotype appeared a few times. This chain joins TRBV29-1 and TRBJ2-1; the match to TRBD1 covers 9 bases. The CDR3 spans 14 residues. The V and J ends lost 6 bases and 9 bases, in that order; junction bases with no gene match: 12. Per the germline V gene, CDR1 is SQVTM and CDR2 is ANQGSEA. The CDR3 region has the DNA TGCAGCGTAGTTCAACAGGGGGCTCGGGGTGAGCAGTTCTTC. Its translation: CSVVQQGARGEQFF.

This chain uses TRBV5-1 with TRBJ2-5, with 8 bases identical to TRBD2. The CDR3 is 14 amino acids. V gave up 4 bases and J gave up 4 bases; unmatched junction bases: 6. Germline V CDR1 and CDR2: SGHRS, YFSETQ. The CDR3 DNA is TGCGCCAGCAGCCCAGCGGGAGAAGGAGAGACCCAGTACTTC. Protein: CASSPAGEGETQYF.

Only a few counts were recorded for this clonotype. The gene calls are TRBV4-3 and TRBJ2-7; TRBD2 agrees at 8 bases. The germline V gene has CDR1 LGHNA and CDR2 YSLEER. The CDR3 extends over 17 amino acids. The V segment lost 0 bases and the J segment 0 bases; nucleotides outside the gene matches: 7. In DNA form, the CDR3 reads TGCGCCAGCAGCCAAGAAAGGGGCGGGACTAGCTCCTACGAGCAGTACTTC. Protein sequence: CASSQERGGTSSYEQYF.

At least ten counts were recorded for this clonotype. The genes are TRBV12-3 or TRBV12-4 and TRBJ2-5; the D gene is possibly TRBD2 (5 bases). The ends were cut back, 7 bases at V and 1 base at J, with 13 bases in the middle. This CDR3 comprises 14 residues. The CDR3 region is CASNLGLLQETQYF. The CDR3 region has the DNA TGTGCCAGCAACTTAGGACTGCTCCAAGAGACCCAGTACTTC.

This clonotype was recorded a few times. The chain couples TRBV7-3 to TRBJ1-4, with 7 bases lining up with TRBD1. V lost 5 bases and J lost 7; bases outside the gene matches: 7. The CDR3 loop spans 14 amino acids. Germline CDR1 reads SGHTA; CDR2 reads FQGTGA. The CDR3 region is CASSGRRQGEKLFF. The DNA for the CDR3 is TGTGCCAGCAGCGGACGGAGACAGGGTGAAAAACTGTTTTTT.